Listed below are T cell receptor beta chains from one sample, sequenced in a study of CXCR3-negative and CXCR3-positive naive CD8 T cells. TCRdb processed the 5' RACE reads again and assigns one entry to each CDR3 protein, with no DNA. The sample data list 100,000 or so distinct CDR3 sequences. Sequencing was performed on naive CXCR3+ CD8+ T cells from blood. All receptors derive from a human donor in good health. Some clones in this sample may be carry-over from other donors' samples. The CDR3 runs from the conserved cysteine through the conserved F or W.

length	J	V	CDR3
13	TRBJ2-1	TRBV10-1	CASSPKYYNERFF
13	TRBJ2-7	TRBV24-1	CATGGLRIGEQYF
15	TRBJ2-7	TRBV6-6	CASSLHRDRDNEQYF
15	TRBJ2-5	TRBV28	CASSQIAGGKETQYF
17	TRBJ2-1	TRBV4-3	CASSQDRRTGYYNEQFF
16	TRBJ1-1	TRBV11-2	CASSLLGLNMNTEAFF
13	TRBJ2-3	TRBV12-3/TRBV12-4	CASTDSSTDTQYF
17	TRBJ2-7	TRBV5-1	CASSLGFSGPNTYEQYF
12	TRBJ2-1	TRBV25-1	CASSTSNNEQFF
13	TRBJ2-7	TRBV7-9	CASSLVVRHEQYF
12	TRBJ2-7	TRBV29-1	CSVVGVRYEQYF
14	TRBJ2-7	TRBV9	CASSVGRVPDEQYF
12	TRBJ2-7	TRBV29-1	CSVATGDYEQYF
15	TRBJ1-5	TRBV2	CASKGERYSNQPQHF
17	TRBJ2-7	TRBV6-5	CASSYNPGLAGSYEQYF
14	TRBJ1-1	TRBV28	CASFPPGVYTEAFF
14	TRBJ1-2	TRBV29-1	CSVRGTGSNYGYTF
15	TRBJ2-1	TRBV29-1	CSAVEGLLSYNEQFF
14	TRBJ2-7	TRBV13	CASSPGLASYEQYF
15	TRBJ2-4	TRBV20-1	CSARVLAGVDNIQYF
11	TRBJ2-7	TRBV6-6	CASSYALEQYF
16	TRBJ2-7	TRBV7-9	CASSLTLEYSLREQYF
17	TRBJ2-5	TRBV21-1	CASSKLARGFIQETQYF
15	TRBJ2-7	TRBV29-1	CSVEPIDRGAGEQYF
14	TRBJ1-4	TRBV7-9	CASSSRDSNEKLFF
16	TRBJ2-1	TRBV29-1	CSVETLLADSYNEQFF
13	TRBJ2-7	TRBV27	CASSFSRDYEQYF
12	TRBJ2-1	TRBV21-1	CASILTQSEQFF
15	TRBJ2-3	TRBV4-1	CASSQEKMSTDTQYF
14	TRBJ2-7	TRBV30	CAWRVGRGLNEQYF
17	TRBJ1-1	TRBV10-3	CAIQAFDGTGMNTEAFF
12	TRBJ1-5	TRBV29-1	CSIRTGVEPQHF
17	TRBJ2-2	TRBV5-5	CASSWGPGPRGTGELFF
17	TRBJ2-3	TRBV27	CASSAERGGLGTDTQYF
15	TRBJ2-1	TRBV7-9	CASSLARGGIDEQFF
16	TRBJ2-3	TRBV7-9	CVSSTVMGTGGFTQYF
14	TRBJ2-7	TRBV10-3	CATTRTSGGDEQYF
14	TRBJ2-2	TRBV25-1	CASSELRDTGELFF
17	TRBJ1-2	TRBV4-1	CASSQGTSGRAVYGYTF
14	TRBJ2-6	TRBV6-5	CASSLVSGANVLTF
15	TRBJ2-1	TRBV6-4	CASSESGGGYNEQFF
15	TRBJ2-1	TRBV7-9	CASSPLAETYNEQFF
14	TRBJ2-7	TRBV7-9	CASSTSERSYEQYF